What follows are 4 T cell receptor beta chains derived from one specimen sequenced in a study of radiotherapy plus CTLA-4 blockade in lung cancer. The repertoire was sequenced with immunoSEQ multiplex PCR; TCRdb's copy has only in-frame clones and lacks some. Of 35,000 to 40,000 clones in the sample, approximately 86% were seen once. Specimen: peripheral blood, collected from a patient treated with radiotherapy plus ipilimumab. Source of these receptors: a human donor with non-small cell lung cancer whose response to radiotherapy plus ipilimumab could not be evaluated.

This chain links TRBV2 with TRBJ2-1; TRBD2 matches at 13 bases. The CDR3 covers 14 residues. Trimming removed 9 bases from V and 4 bases from J; junction bases left unmatched: 3. CDR1 and CDR2 from the germline V gene are SNHLY and FYNNEI. The CDR3 sequence is CARGTSGTYNEQFF. CDR3 nucleotides: TGTGCCAGGGGGACTAGCGGGACATACAATGAGCAGTTCTTC.

This chain uses TRBV6-1 with TRBJ2-3; D might be TRBD2 (5 bases). Trimming left V 2 bases short and J 0 bases short, with 9 bases between. This CDR3 comprises 15 residues. Per the germline V gene, CDR1 is MNHNS and CDR2 is SASEGT. CDR3 nucleotides: TGTGCCAGCAGTGAATCGGGAAGGAGCACAGATACGCAGTATTTT. It specifies CASSESGRSTDTQYF.

The CDR3: CASSISSLNTEAFF. The DNA for the CDR3 is TGCGCCAGCAGCATTTCGTCCCTGAACACTGAAGCTTTCTTT. The rearrangement links TRBV5-1 to TRBJ1-1; D gene uncertain. V was trimmed by 4 bases and J by 0 bases, leaving 10 bases between them. Germline V CDR1 and CDR2: SGHRS, YFSETQ. CDR3 length: 14 residues.

The V and J genes are TRBV27 and TRBJ1-1; TRBD1 matches at 8 bases. The CDR3 spans 16 residues. CDR1 is MNHEY and CDR2 is SMNVEV in the germline V gene (reference sequence). Trimming took 0 bases from V and 1 from J; bases not matched to a gene: 4. CDR3 sequence: CASSLSQGATNTEAFF. CDR3 bases: TGTGCCAGCAGTTTATCCCAGGGGGCGACGAACACTGAAGCTTTCTTT.